This T cell receptor (beta chain) stems from a study of blood T cell repertoires in COVID-19. Turning to the study itself: Nucleic acid was either cDNA or gDNA, and it came from T cells, B-cell-depleted T cells, or PBMCs.

Method: immunoSEQ multiplex PCR; TCRdb's copy keeps in-frame clones and lacks some. The sample consists of some 87,000 clones, over 75% of them appearing once. The CDR3 covers 14 residues. CDR1 and CDR2 (germline): LGHNT, FRNRAP. J was trimmed by 4 bases and V by 5 bases; bases with no gene match: 4. The receptor was derived from a man older than 75 with active or convalescent COVID-19. The sample was peripheral blood. The V call is TRBV12-5, the J call TRBJ1-3; 8 bases agree with TRBD1. The CDR3: CASGLTGAGNTIYF. CDR3 DNA sequence: TGTGCTAGTGGTCTGACAGGGGCCGGAAACACCATATATTTT. Combining the CDR3 with reference TRBV12-5 and TRBJ1-3 gives the whole variable domain DARVTQTPRHKVTEMGQEVTMRCQPILGHNTVFWYRQTMMQGLELLAYFRNRAPLDDSGMPKDRFSAEMPDATLATLKIQPSEPRDSAVYFCASGLTGAGNTIYFGEGSWLTVV.